A selection of T cell receptor beta chains follows, all from one sample in a study of blood T cell repertoires in COVID-19. Sequencing was performed with immunoSEQ multiplex PCR; in TCRdb, only in-frame clones are kept and a portion is missing. The sample yields around 220,000 clones, less than 90% seen once. Sample: peripheral blood. These receptors were obtained from a man younger than 40 with active or convalescent COVID-19. Each CDR3 is given with its conserved first and last residue. Each record gives: J gene, CDR3 length, V gene, D gene, clone size, CDR3 protein, CDR3 DNA. D genes are given only for firm matches. The size field is filled for only some rows; it gives once, few, many or a size class.

TRBJ1-1	14	TRBV6-6	TRBD1	.	CASSGDRVNTEAFF	TGTGCCAGCAGTGGCGACAGGGTTAACACTGAAGCTTTCTTT
TRBJ1-2	15	TRBV6-5	.	.	CASSYGGLPNYGYTF	TGTGCCAGCAGTTACGGCGGGCTTCCTAACTATGGCTACACCTTC
TRBJ2-3	16	TRBV5-1	TRBD2	.	CASSSGTSGSTNTQYF	TGCGCCAGCAGCTCCGGGACTAGCGGGAGTACAAATACGCAGTATTTT
TRBJ2-2	17	TRBV3-1/TRBV3-2	.	once	CASSQGRTGRNTGELFF	TGTGCCAGCAGCCAGGGGAGAACAGGGCGGAACACCGGGGAGCTGTTTTTT
TRBJ2-2	14	TRBV7-2	.	.	CASTQSRVAGELFF	TGTGCCAGCACCCAATCGAGGGTAGCCGGGGAGCTGTTTTTT
TRBJ2-1	12	TRBV19	.	.	CASSIGGREQFF	TGTGCCAGTAGTATAGGCGGTCGTGAGCAGTTCTTC
TRBJ1-2	16	TRBV27	TRBD1	many	CASSLSGSGGVNGYTF	TGTGCCAGCAGTTTATCGGGGTCAGGGGGCGTCAATGGCTACACCTTC
TRBJ1-2	14	TRBV25-1	.	.	CASSRDTPLNGYTF	TGTGCCAGCAGCCGGGACACTCCACTTAATGGCTACACCTTC
TRBJ2-3	15	TRBV28	TRBD2	.	CASSFEASGTDTQYF	TGTGCCAGCAGTTTCGAGGCTAGCGGTACAGATACGCAGTATTTT
TRBJ2-1	10	TRBV20-1	TRBD2	.	CSALSGRQFF	TGCAGTGCTTTGAGCGGGAGACAGTTCTTC
TRBJ1-5	16	TRBV19	TRBD1	.	CASRSWDRGSNQPQHF	TGTGCCAGTAGATCATGGGACAGAGGGAGCAATCAGCCCCAGCATTTT
TRBJ1-5	16	TRBV4-1	.	.	CASSQDGRVSNQPQHF	TGCGCCAGCAGCCAAGACGGCAGGGTTAGCAATCAGCCCCAGCATTTT
TRBJ1-3	15	TRBV6-5	.	.	CASSYSRGPGNTIYF	TGTGCCAGCAGTTACTCCAGGGGCCCTGGAAACACCATATATTTT
TRBJ1-5	15	TRBV28	.	once	CASSLRSGYGQPQHF	TGTGCCAGCAGTTTAAGGTCGGGGTACGGCCAGCCCCAGCATTTT